This TCR beta chain originates from a study of OX40 agonist ivuxolimab in advanced cancers. Points on this clone: Its antigen is as yet unknown.

General study findings and limits: Among the lowest peripheral clonal expansion occurred in 0.1-3.0 mg/kg partial responders.

Germline V CDR1 and CDR2: SGHRS, YFSETQ. This CDR3 has 14 residues. J was trimmed by 4 bases and V by 5 bases; bases with no gene match: 6. Method: immunoSEQ multiplex PCR; TCRdb's copy keeps in-frame clones and lacks some. The sample records around 70,000 clones, approximately 90% being singletons. The chain recombines TRBV5-1 with TRBJ2-7; 10 bases agree with TRBD2. This TCR was sampled from an adult with an advanced solid tumor such as melanoma, head and neck, liver or kidney cancer. The sample was CD4+ or CD8+ T cells sorted from blood, taken in a trial of the OX40 agonist ivuxolimab. The CDR3 here is CASSSSGGSYEQYF. CDR3 nucleotides: TGCGCCAGCAGTTCTAGCGGGGGCTCGTACGAGCAGTACTTC.